Each of the 6 T cell receptor beta chains below was sequenced from the same sample in a study of CD8 T cells in ankylosing spondylitis. Antigen specificity for these receptors is unknown. Points from the study as a whole: Ankylosing spondylitis blood appeared to carry a characteristic TCR beta motif of roughly 8 highly homologous variants.

TCRdb fed the 5' RACE reads into MiXCR, producing one record per CDR3 protein. This table holds some 400,000 distinct CDR3 sequences, around 22% found once. The sample taken for sequencing was blood, either unsorted or a sorted T cell fraction (not recorded which). Receptors originate from a male donor with ankylosing spondylitis.

CDR3 DNA: TGTGCCAGCAGTTTCCGGCGGGGAAGCACAGATACGCAGTATTTT. It translates to CASSFRRGSTDTQYF. V gene TRBV12-3 or TRBV12-4 combines with J gene TRBJ2-3; tentatively, D is TRBD2 (6 bases). The CDR3 has 15 amino acids. V was trimmed by 3 bases and J by 0 bases, leaving 10 bases between them.

At least ten counts were recorded for this clonotype. J is TRBJ2-2 and V is TRBV5-4; tentatively, D is TRBD2 (5 bases). V was shortened by 4 bases and J by 3 bases, with 13 bases between the two germline ends. Germline loops: CDR1 SGHNT, CDR2 YYREEE (reference sequence). This CDR3 spans 15 amino acids. This chain's CDR3 is CASSPSDLYTGELFF. The DNA for the CDR3 is TGTGCCAGCAGCCCCTCGGACTTATACACCGGGGAGCTGTTTTTT.

The rearrangement joins TRBV2 to TRBJ1-2, with 7 bases that match TRBD1. Per the germline V gene, CDR1 is SNHLY and CDR2 is FYNNEI. This CDR3 is 12 amino acids long. Trimming cost V 4 bases and J 6 bases; bases outside gene matches: 2. Here the CDR3 DNA reads TGTGCCAGCAGTGGACAGGGAGATGGCTACACCTTC. Translated, it gives CASSGQGDGYTF.

This clonotype came up many times. J is TRBJ1-4 and V is TRBV6-5, with D possibly matching TRBD1 (5 bases). Trimming shortened V by 0 bases and J by 6 bases, and 11 bases separated the two germline ends. The CDR3 totals 15 residues. CDR1 MNHEY and CDR2 SVGAGI come from the germline V gene. Here the CDR3 reads CASSYSGVPDEKLFF. The CDR3 nucleotides are TGTGCCAGCAGTTACTCGGGGGTGCCCGATGAAAAACTGTTTTTT.

This sequence joins TRBV20-1 and TRBJ1-6; tentative D call: TRBD1 (5 bases). The CDR3 is 16 amino acids. Germline-derived CDR1 and CDR2 are DFQATT and SNEGSKA (reference sequence). The germline V and J ends were trimmed by 3 bases and 7 bases, with 19 bases remaining between them. The CDR3 DNA follows: TGCAGTGCTAGTCCCCCTGGACGGTGGGGGAATTCACCCCTCCACTTT. It yields the protein CSASPPGRWGNSPLHF.

The chain has TRBV29-1 and TRBJ2-2, with D perhaps matching TRBD1 (5 bases). Trimming pared 2 bases from V and 6 bases from J, leaving 7 bases between. This CDR3 spans 12 amino acids. Looked up from germline, CDR1 is SQVTM and CDR2 is ANQGSEA. Written as DNA, the CDR3 is TGCAGCGTTGAACCAGGGTCCGGGGAGCTGTTTTTT. This translates into CSVEPGSGELFF.